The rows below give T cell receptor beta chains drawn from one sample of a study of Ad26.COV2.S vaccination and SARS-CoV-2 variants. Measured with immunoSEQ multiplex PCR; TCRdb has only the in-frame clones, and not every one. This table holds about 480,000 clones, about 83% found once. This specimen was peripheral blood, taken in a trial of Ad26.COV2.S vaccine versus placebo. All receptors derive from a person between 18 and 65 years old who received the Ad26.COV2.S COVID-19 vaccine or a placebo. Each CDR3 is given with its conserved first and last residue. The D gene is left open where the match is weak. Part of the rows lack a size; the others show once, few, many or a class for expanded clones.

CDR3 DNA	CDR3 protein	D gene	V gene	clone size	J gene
TGCGCCAGCAGCTTGGCGGGTGGGTTTACAGATACGCAGTATTTT	CASSLAGGFTDTQYF	NA	TRBV5-1	once	TRBJ2-3
TGTGCCAGTAGTACGGGACAGGGGGGGTCCGGGGAGCTGTTTTTT	CASSTGQGGSGELFF	TRBD1	TRBV19	NA	TRBJ2-2
TGTGCCAGCAGCACCCCAGGACTAGCGACGAGTAATGAGCAGTTCTTC	CASSTPGLATSNEQFF	TRBD2	TRBV7-2	NA	TRBJ2-1
TGCAGTGCTAGCGGGAGAGCCGAGCAGTACTTC	CSASGRAEQYF	TRBD2	TRBV29-1	NA	TRBJ2-7
TGTGCCAGCAGCCAGACAGGGGACAATGAGCAGTTCTTC	CASSQTGDNEQFF	TRBD1	TRBV7-2	NA	TRBJ2-1
TGTGCCAGCAGCTTAAATGCGGGAGGGCCAAGAACCGGGGAGCTGTTTTTT	CASSLNAGGPRTGELFF	TRBD2	TRBV7-3	NA	TRBJ2-2
TGTGCCAGCAGCCTAGAAGCGGGAGAACACTTTGAGCAGTTCTTC	CASSLEAGEHFEQFF	TRBD2	TRBV7-2	NA	TRBJ2-1
TGTGCCAGCAGACACCCGGGGGCTGGAACTGAAGCTTTCTTT	CASRHPGAGTEAFF	NA	TRBV25-1	NA	TRBJ1-1
TGTGCCAGCAGCGCGGGGGGACCTGGGGCCCAGCACTCTGGAAACACCATATATTTT	CASSAGGPGAQHSGNTIYF	NA	TRBV9	NA	TRBJ1-3
TGTGCCAGCAGCCAAGCACTCGGGGCCGAGCAGTACTTC	CASSQALGAEQYF	NA	TRBV14	NA	TRBJ2-7